This T cell receptor (beta chain) was recorded in a study of spatial heterogeneity in lung cancer. Overall study context: Raw sequencing reads included, on average, more than eight appearances of each unique TCR and UMI combination. Study observations and caveats: Expanded intratumoral alpha and beta TCR counts tracked tumor mutation counts.

The time point here: sample taken at primary tumor resection. The approximately 79 donors had untreated early-stage non-small cell lung cancer. Tumor, nontumor lung or frozen PBMC supplied whole RNA that was sequenced unsorted. This CDR3 has 13 residues. CDR1 is MNHEY, CDR2 SMNVEV, per germline (reference sequence). In regard to this clonotype: Antigen: not known. A junction end diverges from the germline sequence, so it may reflect a read error.

TCRdb reanalysed the 5' RACE reads using MiXCR and keeps one entry per CDR3 protein. Of 7,200 or so distinct CDR3 sequences listed, roughly 7.2% were seen once; the top ten hold 15% to 20%. The chain carries TRBV27 and TRBJ2-7, with TRBD1 matching 8 bases. This sequence originates from a female donor with early-stage non-small cell lung cancer. Material: lung tumor tissue, obtained at surgery. CDR3: CTSSPTGEYEQYF. The DNA for the CDR3 is TGTACCAGCAGCCCGACAGGGGAATACGAGCAGTACTTC.